What follows are 14 T cell receptor beta chains derived from one specimen sequenced in a study of lymphopenia after photon versus proton radiotherapy (dated by TCRdb to the late 2010s). Library preparation employed the immunoSEQ multiplex PCR assay. In TCRdb, the immuneACCESS table is reduced to in-frame sequences with V and J assigned. These tables do not hold every clone; where another copy was compared, an unresolved V gene accounts for under half, and the others remain unexplained. This sample holds about 58,000 clones; 70% to 85% were observed only once. The ten biggest clones cover around 2% of the sample. The specimen was peripheral blood, collected from a patient treated with proton-based radiotherapy. All receptors derive from a man in his sixties with pancreatic cancer.

J is TRBJ2-6 and V is TRBV5-8, with a tentative D call TRBD1 (5 bases). The V end was cut by 0 bases, the J end by 0 bases, with 13 bases between. The CDR3 runs to 18 residues. Germline assignment: CDR1 SGHTS and CDR2 YDEGEE. CDR3 residues: CASSLVSGPGSGANVLTF. The CDR3 nucleotides read TGTGCCAGCAGCTTGGTTTCAGGGCCTGGCTCTGGGGCCAACGTCCTGACTTTC.

The rearrangement joins TRBV7-6 to TRBJ2-2; D is unresolved. Trimming took 1 base from V and 5 from J, leaving 11 bases between them. CDR1 and CDR2 (germline): SGHVS, FNYEAQ. This CDR3 has 15 amino acids. The CDR3 DNA reads as TGTGCCAGCAGCTTAGGGTCGGTTGGAACCGGGGAGCTGTTTTTT. Protein sequence: CASSLGSVGTGELFF.

This clone was observed a single time. This chain links TRBV7-6 with TRBJ2-7, with 11 bases fitting TRBD1. J was trimmed by 4 bases and V by 3 bases; bases with no gene match: 2. This CDR3 contains 14 residues. Germline V lookup: CDR1 SGHVS, CDR2 FNYEAQ. In nucleotides, the CDR3 is TGTGCCAGCAGCTTCGGGACAGGGGGGTACGAGCAGTACTTC. This encodes CASSFGTGGYEQYF.

This chain links TRBV6-1 with TRBJ2-3, with D unresolved. Germline V lookup: CDR1 MNHNS, CDR2 SASEGT. The CDR3 spans 12 residues. Trimming left V 6 bases short and J 5 bases short, with 9 bases between. CDR3: CASRELLDTQYF. The CDR3 DNA is TGTGCCAGCAGAGAGTTGCTAGATACGCAGTATTTT.

The rearrangement links TRBV30 to TRBJ1-2, with unresolved D. The CDR3 totals 15 residues. V was cut by 0 bases and J by 4 bases, with 15 bases left in between. Germline loops: CDR1 GTSNPN, CDR2 SVGIG (reference sequence). CDR3 sequence reads: CAWSVFGQASYGYTF. CDR3 nucleotide sequence: TGTGCCTGGAGTGTGTTTGGCCAGGCAAGCTATGGCTACACCTTC.

The chain carries TRBV6-5 and TRBJ1-2; D gene ambiguous. The CDR3 spans 12 residues. V was clipped by 8 bases and J by 8 bases, with 15 bases between them. In germline, CDR1 is MNHEY, CDR2 SVGAGI. The CDR3 coding sequence is TGTGCCAGCTTCCGGACCCCCAAAGGCTACACCTTC. It codes for CASFRTPKGYTF.

This clone showed up just a few times. The chain recombines TRBV27 with TRBJ2-3; 9 bases are a match to TRBD2. Looked up from germline, CDR1 is MNHEY and CDR2 is SMNVEV (reference sequence). J was trimmed by 2 bases and V by 3 bases; bases with no gene match: 3. The CDR3 is 15 amino acids. CDR3 nucleotides: TGTGCCAGCAGTTTGGTAGCGGGAGTCACAGATACGCAGTATTTT. This codes for CASSLVAGVTDTQYF.

This sequence joins TRBV11-3 and TRBJ2-4; D may be TRBD1 or TRBD2 (5 bases each). V lost 3 bases and J lost 1, with 16 bases in between. The germline V gene encodes CDR1 SGHNT and CDR2 YENEEA. This CDR3 is 17 amino acids long. Written as DNA, the CDR3 is TGTGCCAGCAGCTTCGAACGGGGCTCCACGGCCAAAAACATTCAGTACTTC. Amino acids: CASSFERGSTAKNIQYF.

The V call is TRBV7-9, the J call TRBJ2-1; 7 nucleotides agree with TRBD2. The V segment lost 7 bases and the J segment 4 bases; nucleotides outside the gene matches: 4. Germline values: CDR1 SEHNR, CDR2 FQNEAQ (reference sequence). The CDR3 is 13 amino acids. The CDR3 DNA is TGTGCCAGCATCAAGCGGGGTTACAATGAGCAGTTCTTC. Translating it yields CASIKRGYNEQFF.

The chain is built from TRBV28 and TRBJ2-5; D ambiguous. In germline, CDR1 is MDHEN, CDR2 SYDVKM. V was cut by 2 bases and J by 5 bases, with 9 bases left in between. The CDR3 spans 13 residues. The CDR3 reads CASSLRFFETQYF. The CDR3 region has the DNA TGTGCCAGCAGTTTAAGGTTCTTTGAGACCCAGTACTTC.

The chain is built from TRBV6-1 and TRBJ2-7, with D possibly being TRBD1 (5 bases). The germline CDR1 and CDR2 sequences are MNHNS and SASEGT. V was clipped by 3 bases and J by 0 bases, with 9 bases between them. The CDR3 covers 14 residues. The CDR3 loop is CASSESGNSYEQYF. DNA for the CDR3: TGTGCCAGCAGTGAGTCAGGGAACTCCTACGAGCAGTACTTC.

The chain uses TRBV7-9 and TRBJ2-5, with D perhaps matching TRBD1 or TRBD2 (5 bases each). This CDR3 has 14 residues. The V and J ends lost 5 bases and 3 bases respectively, with 13 bases between them. Germline assignment: CDR1 SEHNR and CDR2 FQNEAQ (reference sequence). The CDR3 DNA sequence: TGTGCCAGCAGCCCTCATCTGGGGGAAGAGACCCAGTACTTC. Translated: CASSPHLGEETQYF.

This chain connects TRBV7-2 to TRBJ1-5; 8 bases agree with TRBD1. Germline V CDR1 and CDR2: SGHTA, FQGNSA. Trimming removed 2 bases from V and 6 bases from J; junction bases left unmatched: 9. The CDR3 sequence is 16 residues long. The CDR3 DNA follows: TGTGCCAGCAGCTTATCTCCAGGGGGCACCTCTCAGCCCCAGCATTTT. This sequence encodes CASSLSPGGTSQPQHF.

A few counts support this clone. The DNA is left out, because the CDR3 cannot be placed on it with certainty; the CDR3 is given as TCRdb lists it. The chain has TRBV21-1 and TRBJ2-7; the table's D call TRBD2 went unverified against the DNA. TRBV21-1 constitutes a pseudogene. The CDR3 is 16 amino acids in total, end residues counted. CDR3 sequence reads: CASSKWASGSGYEQYF.